This note documents a single T cell receptor beta chain sequence. This receptor's antigen is unknown. No per-base quality is available; no much larger clone lies one base away. The CDR3 regions of human TCRbeta chains were analyzed by immunosequencing. The authors' analysis ran thus. Repertoire TCRs were checked for matches against a reference library of SARS-CoV-2-specific TCRs that had been generated using the MIRA antigen-specificity platform. Breadth was defined as the fraction of unique TCRs that were SARS-CoV-2-associated. Depth was defined as the fraction of total T cells that were SARS-CoV-2-associated. Using the MIRA data, every spike-specific TCR was mapped to the spike region that the TCR reacted to and assigned to either a CD4 or a CD8 class. Log10-transformed breadth and depth values were compared by one-way ANOVA with Sidak's multiple comparisons tests. TCRdb retrieved this table from immuneACCESS and kept in-frame rearrangements only. Not all clones are present; in checked studies, unresolved V genes account for under half, and no reason is known for the remainder. The D gene and trimming were derived from the DNA, and the V and J assignments and clone size from that table. The sample contains under 55,000 clones, 80% to 90% of them found a single time. About a tenth of the sample is held by the ten biggest clonotypes.

According to the study, the label for this sample's time point signals: baseline before first vaccination. Vaccinee samples came from UK trials COV001 and COV002, including a single-blind randomized controlled phase 2/3 trial of AZD1222 (ChAdOx1 nCoV-19) in healthy adults. Trial participant PBMC samples were collected at day 0 and day 28 after the second dose for TCRbeta chain sequencing. This specimen belongs to a study of T cell responses to AZD1222 COVID-19 vaccine (dated by TCRdb to the early 2020s). For the study in its entirety: Because spike-specific TCR depth and breadth did not differ between the two schedules, AZD1222 recipients who got a second dose at roughly 4 weeks were pooled with those who got a second dose at roughly 12 weeks. Trial participants were enrolled by age into 18-55, 56-69 and 70-plus year subgroups, with around 150, 28 and 57 TCR-sequenced participants respectively. A total of around 240 trial participants underwent TCR sequencing, of whom some 210 received two doses of AZD1222 and 26 received two doses of the MenACWY control vaccine. General findings and caveats noted by the study authors: CD4 TCRs associated with the vaccine covered the entire spike protein, and the dominant responses were in regions 160-218 and 743-854. In the small 56-69-year group, the increase in depth fell short of significance, most likely because of low power. Conclusions about previously exposed vaccinees are limited because only a handful of AZD1222 recipients were SARS-CoV-2 seropositive at baseline. A significant rise in spike-specific TCR breadth and depth was observed after two AZD1222 doses relative to day 0 and relative to MenACWY recipients. Participants were mostly white British and included more females than males, and it was suggested by the authors that clonal diversity may have been underestimated. Reportedly, close to half of the unique spike-specific TCRs recognized epitopes lying outside the regions that are mutated in the B.1.351 and B.1.1.7 variants. Because no samples from the day 14 peak response were available, repertoires could be characterized only after the peak T cell response.

The trim is 2 bases for V and 0 bases for J, with a gap of 8 bases between the germline ends. The CDR3 sequence holds 15 residues, the cysteine and phenylalanine included. Only the CDR3 region is kept as DNA, spanning 45 bases read in frame from base 1. CDR1 is given as MNHEY and CDR2 as SMNVEV, both from the germline V gene (reference sequence). The sequenced sample was peripheral blood, obtained on day 0 of AZD1222 vaccination. This sequence was found in an adult in good health. This sequence uses TRBV27 and TRBJ1-5; the D gene lacks a confident call. DNA sequence: TGTGCCAGCAGTTTAAACGGATATAGCAATCAGCCCCAGCATTTT. It translates as CASSLNGYSNQPQHF.